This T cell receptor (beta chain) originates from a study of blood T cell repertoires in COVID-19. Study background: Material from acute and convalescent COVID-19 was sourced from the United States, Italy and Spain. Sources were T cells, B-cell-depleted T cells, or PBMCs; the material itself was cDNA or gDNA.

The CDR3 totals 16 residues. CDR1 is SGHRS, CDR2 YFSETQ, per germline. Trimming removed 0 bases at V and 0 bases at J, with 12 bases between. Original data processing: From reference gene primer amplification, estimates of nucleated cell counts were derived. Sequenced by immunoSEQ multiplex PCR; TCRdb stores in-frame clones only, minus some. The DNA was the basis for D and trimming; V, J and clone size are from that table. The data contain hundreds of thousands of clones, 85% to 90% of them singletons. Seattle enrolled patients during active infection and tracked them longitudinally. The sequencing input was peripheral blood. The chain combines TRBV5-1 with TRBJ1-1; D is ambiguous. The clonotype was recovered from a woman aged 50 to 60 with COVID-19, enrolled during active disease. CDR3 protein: CASSLVGGRVNTEAFF. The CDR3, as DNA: TGCGCCAGCAGCTTGGTTGGAGGGAGGGTGAACACTGAAGCTTTCTTT.